The rows below give T cell receptor beta chains drawn from one sample of a study of blood T cell repertoires in COVID-19. Clones were read by immunoSEQ multiplex PCR, and TCRdb kept only the in-frame ones, dropping some. Found here are roughly 110,000 clones, about 93% of them singletons; the top ten hold roughly 1.3%. The material sequenced was peripheral blood. These receptors were obtained from a woman in her 30s with acute or convalescent COVID-19. CDR3s include the opening cysteine and the closing phenylalanine or tryptophan. A D gene is named only where the DNA matches it firmly. Clone sizes are given selectively: once, few, many, or a class where the clone is expanded.

>TRBJ1-1|.|TRBD1|TRBV27|15
CASSFSGTGYTEAFF
TGTGCCAGCAGTTTTTCCGGGACAGGGTACACTGAAGCTTTCTTT
>TRBJ2-7|.|.|TRBV11-1|12
CASSRGYHEQYF
TGTGCCAGCAGTAGGGGTTACCACGAGCAGTACTTC
>TRBJ1-3|.|.|TRBV5-6|17
CASSPPADTYSGNTIYF
TGTGCCAGCAGCCCCCCGGCGGATACTTACTCTGGAAACACCATATATTTT
>TRBJ2-5|.|.|TRBV28|17
CASSLLQGGFGQETQYF
TGTGCCAGCAGTTTACTCCAGGGAGGATTTGGCCAAGAGACCCAGTACTTC
>TRBJ2-7|.|.|TRBV5-1|15
CASRLLAPGSYEQYF
TGCGCCAGCAGGCTTCTAGCTCCCGGTTCCTACGAGCAGTACTTC
>TRBJ1-2|.|TRBD1|TRBV4-3|15
CASSQVPTGDYGYTF
TGCGCCAGCAGCCAAGTCCCGACAGGGGACTATGGCTACACCTTC
>TRBJ1-2|.|.|TRBV27|13
CASSSYQPRRYTF
TGTGCCAGCAGTTCTTACCAGCCCCGGAGGTACACCTTC
>TRBJ1-6|once|.|TRBV9|13
CASNAGENSPLHF
TGTGCCAGCAACGCCGGGGAAAATTCACCCCTCCACTTT
>TRBJ1-6|few|TRBD1|TRBV5-6|14
CASSAGTGSSPLHF
TGTGCCAGCAGCGCCGGGACAGGGTCATCACCCCTCCACTTT
>TRBJ2-2|.|.|TRBV30|16
CAWSVRVRGNTGELFF
TGTGCCTGGAGTGTACGGGTCAGGGGGAACACCGGGGAGCTGTTTTTT
>TRBJ2-7|.|.|TRBV12-3/TRBV12-4|12
CASSTPVYEQYF
TGTGCCAGCAGCACCCCGGTATACGAGCAGTACTTC
>TRBJ1-5|.|TRBD1|TRBV6-6|15
CASFRGQGSNQPQHF
TGTGCCAGCTTTAGGGGACAGGGTAGCAATCAGCCCCAGCATTTT
>TRBJ1-2|.|.|TRBV5-4|15
CASSFDAGANYGYTF
TGTGCCAGCAGCTTTGACGCGGGGGCTAACTATGGCTACACCTTC
>TRBJ2-7|.|.|TRBV6-6|12
CASSYSSYEQYF
TGTGCCAGCAGTTACTCGAGCTACGAGCAGTACTTC
>TRBJ2-7|.|TRBD1|TRBV6-5|15
CASSLRLGQGYEQYF
TGTGCCAGCAGTCTTCGGTTGGGACAGGGGTACGAGCAGTACTTC
>TRBJ1-1|.|.|TRBV7-2|17
CASSSPTTGLVSTEAFF
TGTGCCAGCAGCTCTCCGACTACAGGGCTCGTGAGCACTGAAGCTTTCTTT
>TRBJ2-3|.|TRBD2|TRBV28|18
CASRALAGALNHTDTQYF
TGTGCCAGCAGAGCTCTAGCGGGGGCCCTGAATCACACAGATACGCAGTATTTT
>TRBJ2-3|.|.|TRBV5-1|14
CASSLLQGTDTQYF
TGCGCCAGCAGCTTGTTACAGGGCACAGATACGCAGTATTTT
>TRBJ1-4|.|.|TRBV6-1|14
CASSETAPNEKLFF
TGTGCCAGCAGTGAAACAGCCCCAAATGAAAAACTGTTTTTT
>TRBJ1-1|.|TRBD1|TRBV7-2|13
CASSSDRDTEAFF
TGTGCCAGCAGCTCGGACAGGGACACTGAAGCTTTCTTT
>TRBJ1-4|.|.|TRBV12-3/TRBV12-4|13
CASSLDGWEKLFF
TGTGCCAGCAGTTTAGATGGCTGGGAAAAACTGTTTTTT
>TRBJ1-3|.|TRBD1|TRBV30|13
CAWATGGTNTIYF
TGTGCCTGGGCTACAGGGGGTACTAACACCATATATTTT
>TRBJ2-7|.|.|TRBV9|13
CASSHTTGTEQYF
TGTGCCAGCAGCCATACCACAGGCACCGAGCAGTACTTC
>TRBJ1-1|.|TRBD1|TRBV4-3|14
CASSQRQGLSEAFF
TGCGCCAGCAGCCAAAGACAGGGGTTGTCTGAAGCTTTCTTT
>TRBJ2-1|.|TRBD1|TRBV7-9|16
CASSFAPGGRYNEQFF
TGTGCCAGCAGCTTCGCCCCAGGGGGAAGGTACAATGAGCAGTTCTTC
>TRBJ1-1|.|.|TRBV28|14
CASSHHSRVTEAFF
TGTGCCAGCAGTCATCACTCCAGGGTAACTGAAGCTTTCTTT
>TRBJ1-4|.|TRBD1|TRBV5-1|17
CASSLGSGGSYNEKLFF
TGCGCCAGCAGCTTGGGATCAGGGGGCAGTTATAATGAAAAACTGTTTTTT
>TRBJ2-5|few|.|TRBV4-1|15
CASSQDHEVRWTQYF
TGCGCCAGCAGCCAAGATCACGAGGTTCGTTGGACCCAGTACTTC
>TRBJ2-3|.|TRBD2|TRBV3-1/TRBV3-2|18
CASSRLRRSSGGADTQYF
TGTGCCAGCAGCCGCCTAAGAAGATCGAGCGGGGGGGCAGATACGCAGTATTTT
>TRBJ1-5|.|TRBD1|TRBV5-8|15
CASSLGDREHQPQHF
TGTGCCAGCAGCTTGGGGGACAGGGAACATCAGCCCCAGCATTTT